This paragraph reports one TCR beta chain. Its specificity is unknown. This may be a read error, as it is one base from a much larger clone. The sample comes from a study of molecular identifiers for immune sequencing clone quantification. Study outcomes and limitations: Among effectors, clones above 20 RNA copies held over 98% of molecules; among naive cells, under 1%.

MiXCR, applied by TCRdb to the PCR reads, yields one record per CDR3 protein. The table has 400,000 to 600,000 distinct CDR3 sequences, about 21% seen once; the top ten hold around 0.84%. The CDR3 is made up of 16 amino acids. With V trimmed by 4 bases and J by 2 bases, 9 bases remained unmatched. Germline V CDR1 and CDR2: SGHRS, YFSETQ. Construction of naive CD8 libraries employed roughly 19,000 to 1,100,000 sorted cells together with 10%, 30% or 50% RNA. Sorting captured naive CD8 T cells as CD8+CD4-CCR7+CD45RA+. This sequence originates from a human donor in good health. Some libraries in this study had Jurkat cell RNA spiked in. The sample was naive CD8+ T cells from blood, with Jurkat cell RNA spiked in. Subset of the sample: FACS-sorted CD8+CD4-CCR7+CD45RA+ naive T cells. This sequence joins TRBV5-1 and TRBJ2-3, with TRBD2 matching over 8 bases. The CDR3, as DNA: TGCGCCAGCAGCCCGGGGCGGGAGGCCTACACAGATACGCAGTATTTT. It codes for CASSPGREAYTDTQYF.